Listed below are T cell receptor beta chains from one sample, sequenced in a study of high-grade serous ovarian cancer treatment subgroups. The repertoire was sequenced with immunoSEQ multiplex PCR; TCRdb's copy has only in-frame clones and lacks some. The sample lists some 1,700 clones, more than 65% occurring once. Source material: tumor tissue. All receptors derive from a human donor with high-grade serous ovarian cancer. Each CDR3 is given with its conserved first and last residue. The order of the fields is V gene, clone size, D gene, J gene, CDR3 protein, CDR3 DNA. A D gene is named only where the DNA matches it firmly. The size of a clone is reported for some rows only, either as once, few or many, or as a class for expanded clones.

>TRBV5-6|few|-|TRBJ2-7
CASSLTWVSPYYEQYF
TGTGCCAGCAGCTTGACGTGGGTCAGCCCTTACTACGAGCAGTACTTC
>TRBV4-2|-|TRBD1|TRBJ1-2
CASSQGAAGQARDGYTF
TGTGCCAGCAGCCAAGGTGCGGCGGGACAGGCTCGGGATGGCTACACCTTC
>TRBV19|-|TRBD1|TRBJ2-3
CASKDRGDTDTQYF
TGTGCCAGTAAGGACAGGGGCGACACAGATACGCAGTATTTT
>TRBV5-1|-|TRBD1|TRBJ1-1
CASSPTPGQMNTEAFF
TGCGCCAGCAGCCCGACCCCGGGACAGATGAACACTGAAGCTTTCTTT
>TRBV7-6|-|TRBD1|TRBJ1-1
CASSRFAGGGTEAFF
TGTGCCAGCAGCCGATTCGCAGGGGGGGGGACTGAAGCTTTCTTT
>TRBV10-1|-|-|TRBJ1-1
CASSESRVQLLWGNTEAFF
TGCGCCAGCAGTGAGTCTCGAGTTCAGCTACTATGGGGGAACACTGAAGCTTTCTTT
>TRBV19|-|-|TRBJ1-1
CASSGNLEAFF
TGTGCCAGTTCCGGGAACCTTGAAGCTTTCTTT
>TRBV7-9|-|TRBD1|TRBJ1-1
CASSPRTGNTEAFF
TGTGCCAGCAGCCCGAGGACAGGGAACACTGAAGCTTTCTTT
>TRBV7-9|few|TRBD1|TRBJ2-7
CASRSQGSRYEQYF
TGTGCCAGCAGATCACAGGGGTCTCGCTACGAGCAGTACTTC
>TRBV7-9|-|-|TRBJ2-7
CASSFTGPAYEQYF
TGTGCCAGCAGCTTTACAGGGCCAGCCTACGAGCAGTACTTC
>TRBV6-4|-|TRBD1|TRBJ1-6
CASSTTGAEGSPLHF
TGTGCCAGCTCTACGACAGGGGCAGAGGGTTCACCCCTCCACTTT
>TRBV4-1|few|-|TRBJ2-7
CASSLSGAYEQYF
TGCGCCAGCAGTCTGAGCGGAGCCTACGAGCAGTACTTC
>TRBV5-4|-|-|TRBJ1-1
CASRAGGREVSEAFF
TGTGCCAGCAGGGCGGGGGGCAGGGAAGTATCTGAAGCTTTCTTT
>TRBV7-9|-|-|TRBJ1-2
CASSSAGLNYGYTF
TGTGCCAGCAGCTCAGCGGGACTCAACTATGGCTACACCTTC
>TRBV18|-|TRBD1|TRBJ1-5
CASSPLGQNQPQHF
TGTGCCAGCTCACCTCTGGGACAGAATCAGCCCCAGCATTTT
>TRBV6-6|few|-|TRBJ2-7
CASSYTADEQYF
TGTGCCAGCAGTTACACAGCAGACGAGCAGTACTTC
>TRBV28|once|-|TRBJ1-1
CASTDRTTEAFF
TGTGCCAGCACCGATCGGACCACTGAAGCTTTCTTT
>TRBV6-5|-|-|TRBJ2-7
CASSYSRGVNHEQYF
TGTGCCAGCAGTTACTCCAGGGGGGTTAACCACGAGCAGTACTTC
>TRBV4-3|few|TRBD1|TRBJ2-5
CASSQDREETQYF
TGCGCCAGCAGCCAGGACAGGGAAGAGACCCAGTACTTC
>TRBV7-2|-|TRBD1|TRBJ2-1
CASSLGGQGLWQFF
TGTGCCAGCAGCTTGGGGGGACAGGGCCTCTGGCAGTTCTTC
>TRBV28|-|-|TRBJ2-7
CASPPAGPYEQYF
TGTGCCAGCCCCCCGGCAGGGCCCTACGAGCAGTACTTC
>TRBV7-8|once|-|TRBJ2-7
CASSLALQLARNYEQYF
TGTGCCAGCAGCTTAGCGCTGCAGCTAGCGAGAAACTACGAGCAGTACTTC
>TRBV6-4|few|-|TRBJ2-3
CASSNATHTDTQYF
TGTGCCAGCAGTAACGCGACACACACAGATACGCAGTATTTT
>TRBV6-6|-|-|TRBJ2-7
CASSYSGEQYF
TGTGCCAGCAGTTACTCGGGCGAGCAGTACTTC
>TRBV7-2|-|-|TRBJ1-5
CASSVQPNQPQHF
TGTGCCAGCAGCGTTCAGCCAAATCAGCCCCAGCATTTT
>TRBV11-3|-|-|TRBJ2-1
CASSLDGNNEQFF
TGTGCCAGCAGCTTAGACGGAAACAATGAGCAGTTCTTC
>TRBV19|-|TRBD2|TRBJ2-1
CASSPQTSGSLKFF
TGTGCCAGTAGTCCCCAGACTAGCGGGAGTCTAAAGTTCTTC
>TRBV5-1|-|TRBD2|TRBJ2-2
CASSPGLAGGDTGELFF
TGCGCCAGCAGCCCGGGACTAGCGGGAGGAGACACCGGGGAGCTGTTTTTT
>TRBV7-6|-|-|TRBJ2-1
CASSLGSEQFF
TGTGCCAGCAGCCTGGGATCAGAGCAGTTCTTC
>TRBV28|-|-|TRBJ2-7
CASSLLDGYYEQYF
TGTGCCAGCAGTTTGCTAGACGGATACTACGAGCAGTACTTC
>TRBV29-1|-|TRBD1|TRBJ1-2
CSVESSDRTGYTF
TGCAGCGTTGAATCCTCGGACAGGACGGGCTACACCTTC
>TRBV4-3|-|-|TRBJ2-3
CASSQEFTSPALTQYF
TGCGCCAGCAGCCAAGAGTTCACCTCCCCGGCCCTTACGCAGTATTTT
>TRBV7-2|-|-|TRBJ2-2
CASSTKTGPGELFF
TGTGCCAGCAGCACTAAGACAGGTCCCGGGGAGCTGTTTTTT
>TRBV7-9|-|-|TRBJ2-5
CASSPGQFQETQYF
TGTGCCAGCAGCCCCGGACAGTTTCAAGAGACCCAGTACTTC
>TRBV30|-|-|TRBJ1-1
CAWSSSLNTEAFF
TGTGCCTGGAGTTCGTCCCTGAACACTGAAGCTTTCTTT
>TRBV4-3|-|TRBD2|TRBJ2-3
CASSQGATSGTSRQYF
TGCGCCAGCAGCCAAGGTGCGACTAGCGGCACTTCAAGGCAGTATTTT
>TRBV28|few|-|TRBJ1-5
CASREGGVVNQPQHF
TGTGCCAGCAGAGAAGGTGGGGTGGTCAATCAGCCCCAGCATTTT
>TRBV30|-|-|TRBJ1-4
CAWSVQDDFEKLFF
TGTGCCTGGAGTGTACAAGACGATTTTGAAAAACTGTTTTTT
>TRBV4-3|-|-|TRBJ2-2
CASSQALPGEMDRGAVF
TGCGCCAGCAGCCAAGCTCTCCCGGGGGAGATGGACCGGGGAGCTGTTTTT
>TRBV10-3|-|-|TRBJ1-5
CAISEGYQPQHF
TGTGCCATCAGTGAGGGGTATCAGCCCCAGCATTTT
>TRBV5-4|-|-|TRBJ2-2
CASSLDGGPNTGELFF
TGTGCCAGCAGCTTGGATGGGGGCCCGAACACCGGGGAGCTGTTTTTT
>TRBV10-3|few|TRBD2|TRBJ2-1
CAISAGLAGNNEQFF
TGTGCCATCAGCGCGGGACTAGCGGGAAACAATGAGCAGTTCTTC
>TRBV29-1|-|TRBD1|TRBJ2-7
CSVGQGDLNEQYF
TGCAGCGTTGGACAGGGGGATCTTAACGAGCAGTACTTC
>TRBV27|-|-|TRBJ2-2
CASSWGGGFYTGELFF
TGTGCCAGCAGTTGGGGAGGGGGCTTCTACACCGGGGAGCTGTTTTTT
>TRBV5-1|-|-|TRBJ1-2
CASSFGFGYGYTF
TGCGCCAGCAGCTTTGGTTTTGGGTATGGCTACACCTTC
>TRBV7-6|-|TRBD1|TRBJ1-3
CASSLVLTGGSNTIYF
TGTGCCAGCAGCTTAGTATTGACAGGGGGATCGAACACCATATATTTT
>TRBV6-6|-|TRBD2|TRBJ2-1
CASSPPGRPEQFF
TGTGCCAGCAGCCCTCCCGGGAGGCCAGAGCAGTTCTTC
>TRBV20-1|-|-|TRBJ2-1
CSAIVNEQFF
TGCAGTGCTATCGTCAATGAGCAGTTCTTC
>TRBV9|-|TRBD2|TRBJ2-3
CASSVASGSLGTQYF
TGTGCCAGCAGCGTAGCTAGCGGGAGTTTAGGTACGCAGTATTTT
>TRBV7-9|once|-|TRBJ1-2
CASSDEWKSGYTF
TGTGCCAGCAGCGATGAATGGAAGAGTGGCTACACCTTC
>TRBV11-2|-|-|TRBJ2-7
CASSRSRGRVHEQYF
TGTGCCAGCAGCCGCAGCCGGGGGCGCGTCCACGAGCAGTACTTC
>TRBV5-1|-|-|TRBJ2-3
CASSGRLGPSTDTQYF
TGCGCCAGCAGCGGGCGACTAGGCCCTAGCACAGATACGCAGTATTTT